The next 24 T cell receptor beta chains were all read from a single sample in a study of T cell clonality in common variable immunodeficiency. Produced via immunoSEQ multiplex PCR; TCRdb's table is partial and in-frame only. Captured here are under 50,000 clones, none seen once; the top ten comprise 0.6% to 0.8%. The source material was peripheral blood mononuclear cells. These receptors came from a person aged 18-70 years in good health.

This clone came up many times. The CDR3 end falls 3 residues outside the read, so it is completed with the germline J gene. The chain links TRBV7-9 to TRBJ1-2, with 10 positions matching TRBD1. Trimming removed 5 bases from V and 7 bases from J; junction bases left unmatched: 10. The germline gives CDR1 SEHNR, CDR2 FQNEAQ (reference sequence). This CDR3 region has 15 residues. CDR3 bases read: TGTGCCAGCAGCAAAGCCGGGACAGGGGATCTTGGC. This translates into CASSKAGTGDLG. The full-length CDR3 reads as CASSKAGTGDLGYTF.

Ten or more counts support this clone. The read falls 3 residues short of the CDR3 end, and the missing part is taken from the germline J gene. This sequence joins TRBV15 and TRBJ2-7; 10 nucleotides align to TRBD2. Germline CDR1 and CDR2: LNHNV and YYDKDF (reference sequence). V shed 0 bases and J 0 bases; nucleotides not matched to a gene: 2. This CDR3 comprises 16 residues. CDR3 residues: CATSRDSSGSSYEQYF. CDR3 DNA, as far as it was read: TGTGCCACCAGCAGAGATTCTAGCGGGAGCTCCTACGAG.

Ten or more counts support this clone. The read falls 3 residues short of the CDR3 end, and the missing part is taken from the germline J gene. V is TRBV12-3 or TRBV12-4 and J is TRBJ2-7, with 7 bases aligning to TRBD2. V lost 6 bases, J lost 6 bases, and 8 bases stayed unmatched. This CDR3 is 13 amino acids long. This CDR3 reads CASSSWGGSEQYF. The part of the CDR3 DNA that was read is TGTGCCAGCAGCTCTTGGGGGGGTTCCGAG.

Points on this clone: The sequence runs out 3 residues before the end of the CDR3; the remainder is reconstructed from the germline J gene. The rearrangement joins TRBV18 to TRBJ2-1, with D perhaps TRBD1 (6 bases). Germline CDR1 and CDR2: KGHSH and LQKENI. Trimming took 6 bases from V and 0 from J, leaving 21 bases between them. The CDR3 spans 18 residues. This CDR3 is CASSPQRTVWGSYNEQFF. The covered CDR3 bases are TGTGCCAGCTCCCCTCAACGGACAGTTTGGGGCTCCTACAATGAG.

This clone came up many times. The read falls 3 residues short of the CDR3 end, and the missing part is taken from the germline J gene. J is TRBJ1-2 and V is TRBV7-9; perhaps TRBD1 as D (6 bases). The CDR3 is 12 amino acids. Deletions cut 5 bases from V and 4 bases from J, with 8 bases between. Germline CDR1 SEHNR, CDR2 FQNEAQ (reference sequence). CDR3 protein: CASSQGFYGYTF. The CDR3 bases that were read are TGTGCCAGCAGCCAGGGGTTCTATGGC.

The sample holds many counts of this clone. The read ends 3 residues before the CDR3 terminus; that terminus is restored from the germline J gene. The rearrangement links TRBV20-1 to TRBJ1-1; 8 bases match TRBD1. CDR1 is DFQATT and CDR2 is SNEGSKA in the germline V gene (reference sequence). The CDR3 length is 14 residues. CDR3 protein: CSARDNLQGVRAFF. CDR3 DNA (partial): TGCAGTGCTAGAGATAATCTACAGGGGGTGCGG.

This clone was detected many times. The sequenced part of the CDR3 DNA is TGTGCCAGCAGTTTACTAGCGGGGGCCGTATCCTACAATGAG. Its translation is CASSLLAGAVSYNE. The complete CDR3 protein is CASSLLAGAVSYNEQFF. V gene TRBV27 combines with J gene TRBJ2-1; 10 bases map to TRBD2. The read halts 3 residues ahead of the CDR3 end, with the missing end drawn from the germline J gene. CDR1 MNHEY and CDR2 SMNVEV come from the germline V gene (reference sequence). This CDR3 region has 17 residues. Trimming took 2 bases from V and 1 from J; bases not matched to a gene: 5.

This clone was counted many times. The CDR3 end is not reached by the read, which stops 3 residues before it; the germline J gene fills it in. The chain carries TRBV27 and TRBJ2-1, with D uncertain. Germline CDR1 is MNHEY and CDR2 is SMNVEV (reference sequence). The CDR3 consists of 15 residues. Trimming removed 3 bases from V and 4 bases from J, with 13 bases in between. This CDR3 reads CASSLGFGEYNEQFF. The CDR3 bases that were read are TGTGCCAGCAGTTTGGGCTTTGGCGAGTACAATGAG.

This clone was recorded at least ten times. The read falls 3 residues short of the CDR3 end, and the missing part is taken from the germline J gene. V usage is TRBV30 and J usage is TRBJ1-4; D possibly corresponds to TRBD1 (5 bases). Trimming pared 2 bases from V and 6 bases from J, leaving 7 bases between. Germline loops: CDR1 GTSNPN, CDR2 SVGIG (reference sequence). The CDR3 loop spans 12 amino acids. The chain's CDR3 is CAWSKGDEKLFF. Incomplete CDR3 DNA: TGTGCCTGGAGTAAAGGGGATGAAAAA.

This clone was recorded at least ten times. The CDR3 is cut off 3 residues early in the read; its end comes from the germline J gene. V usage is TRBV7-8 and J usage is TRBJ2-7; D ambiguous. Germline CDR1 is SGHVS and CDR2 is FQNEAQ. This CDR3 comprises 13 residues. The V end lost 5 bases, the J end lost 4 bases, and 12 bases lay between the germline ends. The CDR3 region is CASSHDTLYEQYF. The part of the CDR3 DNA that was read is TGTGCCAGCAGCCACGACACTTTGTACGAG.

This clone has at least ten counts. Coverage ceases 3 residues before the CDR3 finishes, and the germline J gene fills in the end. The chain couples TRBV19 to TRBJ2-6, with a tentative D call TRBD2 (6 bases). The germline V and J ends were trimmed by 3 bases and 0 bases, with 12 bases remaining between them. The CDR3 has 17 residues. The germline V gene has CDR1 LNHDA and CDR2 SQIVND (reference sequence). The CDR3: CASSMRAGTSGANVLTF. The covered CDR3 bases are TGTGCCAGTAGTATGAGGGCGGGGACCTCTGGGGCCAACGTC.

This clone was recorded at least ten times. Read data end 3 residues before the CDR3 end; the end is taken from the germline J gene. The V and J genes are TRBV4-1 and TRBJ2-1; 8 nucleotides agree with TRBD1. Germline-derived CDR1 and CDR2 are MGHRA and YSYEKL. V gave up 1 base and J gave up 4 bases; unmatched junction bases: 12. This CDR3 has 18 amino acids. CDR3 bases read: TGCGCCAGCAGCCAAGGCCCAAGGGTCAGGGGGCAATACAATGAG. As protein: CASSQGPRVRGQYNE. In full, the CDR3 is CASSQGPRVRGQYNEQFF.

This clone came up many times. The read ends 3 residues shy of where the CDR3 ends; the end is completed using the germline J gene. V gene TRBV19 combines with J gene TRBJ2-5; D gene uncertain. CDR3 size: 11 residues. Germline V lookup: CDR1 LNHDA, CDR2 SQIVND (reference sequence). The V and J ends lost 5 bases and 6 bases respectively, with 7 bases between them. CDR3 bases read: TGTGCCAGTAGTTTTCGTCAGACC. It is translated as CASSFRQT. In full, the CDR3 reads CASSFRQTQYF.

In this sample, this clone turned up many times. The CDR3 end lies 3 residues beyond the end of the read and is filled in from the germline J gene. This sequence joins TRBV6-2 or TRBV6-3 and TRBJ2-1; 9 bases line up with TRBD2. Trimming cost V 6 bases and J 4 bases; bases outside gene matches: 7. CDR3 length: 15 amino acids. Germline CDR1 reads MNHEY; CDR2 reads SVGEGT. The CDR3 bases that were read are TGTGCCAGCAGACGCGGGGGGGATCTATACAATGAG. Protein product: CASRRGGDLYNE. The complete CDR3 sequence is CASRRGGDLYNEQFF.

This clone was found many times. Partial CDR3 DNA: TGTGCCAGTCGACAGGGTAATAATGAAAAA. It yields the protein CASRQGNNEK. The whole CDR3 region reads CASRQGNNEKLFF. V usage is TRBV19 and J usage is TRBJ1-4; 7 bases fit TRBD1. Read sequence stops 3 residues before the CDR3 end, and the germline J gene provides the missing end. With 8 bases clipped from V and 4 bases from J, the junction kept 4 bases outside the gene matches. This CDR3 has 13 residues. In germline, CDR1 is LNHDA, CDR2 SQIVND (reference sequence).

At least ten counts were recorded for this clone. The read stops 3 residues short of the end of the CDR3; the missing end is completed from the germline J gene. This chain connects TRBV6-1 to TRBJ2-7; no clear D gene. Deletions cut 5 bases from V and 0 bases from J, with 14 bases between. Germline lookup yields CDR1 MNHNS and CDR2 SASEGT. The CDR3 covers 15 residues. CDR3 amino acids: CASSQVADRSYEQYF. CDR3 bases read: TGTGCCAGCAGTCAAGTGGCGGATCGCTCCTACGAG.

This clone was recorded at least ten times. The read falls 3 residues short of the CDR3 end, and the missing part is taken from the germline J gene. The J gene is TRBJ1-3, the V gene TRBV28, with D perhaps TRBD1 (5 bases). The germline V gene has CDR1 MDHEN and CDR2 SYDVKM. The CDR3 has 16 residues. V was cut by 2 bases and J by 0 bases, with 11 bases left in between. The CDR3 loop reads CASSLGGVRSGNTIYF. The sequenced part of the CDR3 DNA is TGTGCCAGCAGTTTAGGGGGGGTACGCTCTGGAAACACC.

This clone was detected ten times or more. The read comes to an end 3 residues before the CDR3 does, leaving the germline J gene to fill in the end. This chain uses TRBV4-1 with TRBJ1-2; D is uncertain. Germline assignment: CDR1 MGHRA and CDR2 YSYEKL. There are 14 residues in the CDR3. The CDR3 is CASSQSSRVIGYTF. The part of the CDR3 DNA that was read is TGCGCCAGCAGCCAGAGCTCGAGGGTAATAGGC.

This clone showed up many times. The read gets to within 3 residues of the CDR3 end, and the germline J gene fills in the rest. Other DNA sequences of this sample code for an identical CDR3. The V gene is TRBV10-3, the J gene TRBJ1-2; 7 nucleotides line up with TRBD1. Germline CDR1 and CDR2: ENHRY and SYGVKD. The CDR3 has 15 amino acids. Trimming at V came to 0 bases and at J to 5 bases, leaving 6 bases not matched to a gene. The CDR3 region is CAISESWDRNYGYTF. Incomplete CDR3 DNA: TGTGCCATCAGTGAGTCATGGGACAGAAATTATGGC.

This clone appeared many times. The CDR3 extends 3 residues past the end of the read, so its final part is completed from the germline J gene. This chain connects TRBV7-6 to TRBJ2-3, with 7 nucleotides matching TRBD1. The ends lost 2 bases at V and 3 bases at J; junction bases unmatched: 5. This CDR3 has 15 amino acids. The germline CDR1 and CDR2 sequences are SGHVS and FNYEAQ. The CDR3 protein is CASSLKTGETDTQYF. CDR3 DNA, as far as it was read: TGTGCCAGCAGCTTAAAAACAGGGGAGACAGATACG. Combining the CDR3 with reference TRBV7-6 and TRBJ2-3 gives the whole variable domain GAGVSQSPRYKVTKRGQDVALRCDPISGHVSLYWYRQALGQGPEFLTYFNYEAQQDKSGLPNDRFSAERPEGSISTLTIQRTEQRDSAMYRCASSLKTGETDTQYFGPGTRLTVL.

This clone came up many times. The CDR3 end lies 3 residues beyond the end of the read and is filled in from the germline J gene. The sample holds other DNA sequences that translate to the same CDR3. The chain recombines TRBV19 with TRBJ1-5; 10 bases agree with TRBD1. The CDR3 loop spans 15 amino acids. V lost 4 bases and J lost 4; bases outside the gene matches: 4. The germline V gene encodes CDR1 LNHDA and CDR2 SQIVND (reference sequence). This chain's CDR3 is CASSTQDRGNQPQHF. CDR3 bases read: TGTGCCAGTAGTACTCAGGACAGGGGGAATCAGCCC.

This clone was counted many times. The CDR3 extends 3 residues past the end of the read, so its final part is completed from the germline J gene. V and J are TRBV2 and TRBJ2-2, with TRBD1 matching over 7 bases. V lost 6 bases to trimming and J lost 0 bases; unmatched junction nucleotides: 10. This CDR3 is built from 17 residues. Germline V CDR1 and CDR2: SNHLY, FYNNEI. This CDR3 is CASRVQLGTANTGELFF. CDR3 bases read: TGTGCCAGCAGGGTCCAGCTCGGGACAGCGAACACCGGGGAG.

This clone showed up many times. The CDR3 end is not reached by the read, which stops 3 residues before it; the germline J gene fills it in. This chain connects TRBV7-8 to TRBJ1-1; no definite D call. Germline V CDR1 and CDR2: SGHVS, FQNEAQ. The CDR3 length is 14 residues. V was trimmed by 4 bases and J by 4 bases, leaving 13 bases between them. The CDR3 here is CASSSRVPITEAFF. The CDR3 DNA, read in part, is TGTGCCAGCAGCTCTCGGGTTCCCATCACTGAA.

This clone was picked up many times. The read finishes 3 residues shy of the CDR3 end, and the germline J gene is used to complete it. This rearrangement joins TRBV9 to TRBJ1-2; a weak D match, TRBD1 (5 bases). The CDR3 is made up of 16 amino acids. CDR1 is SGDLS, CDR2 YYNGEE, per germline. This CDR3 is CASSVNPGGGLRGYTF. CDR3 DNA (partial): TGTGCCAGCAGCGTCAACCCTGGGGGGGGTCTGAGGGGC.